This passage covers 32 T cell receptor beta chains from one sample sequenced in a study of blood T cell repertoires in COVID-19. Assay used: immunoSEQ multiplex PCR; TCRdb lists only in-frame clones, some missing. Of a few hundred thousand clones in the sample, about 86% were seen once. The sample was peripheral blood. The origin of the receptors is a woman aged 45-60 years with acute or convalescent COVID-19.

This clone was found a few times. The chain uses TRBV2 and TRBJ2-3; a weak D match, TRBD2 (6 bases). Germline V lookup: CDR1 SNHLY, CDR2 FYNNEI. The CDR3 sequence is 16 residues long. V was pared by 0 bases and J by 8 bases, with 18 bases between. Here the CDR3 reads CASSEALWRESGTQYF. DNA of the CDR3: TGTGCCAGCAGTGAAGCGCTGTGGAGGGAGAGCGGTACGCAGTATTTT. Using reference TRBV2 and TRBJ2-3 for the parts outside the CDR3, the full variable domain is EPEVTQTPSHQVTQMGQEVILRCVPISNHLYFYWYRQILGQKVEFLVSFYNNEISEKSEIFDDQFSVERPDGSNFTLKIRSTKLEDSAMYFCASSEALWRESGTQYFGPGTRLTVL.

The CDR3 sequence is CASRDGRGPGELFF. In DNA, the CDR3 is TGTGCCAGCCGAGACGGGAGGGGGCCCGGGGAGCTGTTTTTT. V and J are TRBV6-5 and TRBJ2-2; TRBD2 is a possible D gene (8 bases). CDR1 and CDR2 (germline): MNHEY, SVGAGI. The V gene lost 8 bases and the J gene lost 6 bases, with 16 bases spanning the gap. This CDR3 has 14 amino acids.

A few counts support this clone. This rearrangement joins TRBV11-2 to TRBJ2-6; 7 nucleotides line up with TRBD1. Trimming at V came to 1 base and at J to 5 bases, leaving 11 bases not matched to a gene. Germline loops: CDR1 SGHAT, CDR2 FQNNGV. The CDR3 is 18 residues long. CDR3 bases: TGTGCCAGCAGCTTAGGAGGGACAGTTAAATTGTGGGCCAACGTCCTGACTTTC. Protein: CASSLGGTVKLWANVLTF.

The V call is TRBV7-2, the J call TRBJ2-5; 7 bases align to TRBD2. The germline V gene encodes CDR1 SGHTA and CDR2 FQGNSA. There are 14 residues in the CDR3. J lost 5 bases, V lost 2 bases, and 5 bases had no gene match. The CDR3 reads CASSLQGGAETQYF. The CDR3 DNA reads as TGTGCCAGCAGCTTACAGGGAGGGGCGGAGACCCAGTACTTC.

This sequence joins TRBV3-1 (or the pseudogene TRBV3-2) and TRBJ1-1, with 7 bases aligning to TRBD1. This CDR3 has 14 amino acids. Germline V gene sequence: CDR1 LGHDT, CDR2 YNNKEL (reference sequence). V lost 2 bases, J lost 2 bases, and 2 bases stayed unmatched. The CDR3 DNA is TGTGCCAGCAGCCAACACAGGGGAAACACTGAAGCTTTCTTT. It is translated as CASSQHRGNTEAFF.

The chain carries TRBV7-3 and TRBJ2-2; 9 bases agree with TRBD1. Germline trimming cut 0 bases from V and 8 bases from J; bases unmatched to any gene: 7. This CDR3 comprises 16 residues. Germline V CDR1 and CDR2: SGHTA, FQGTGA. The CDR3 is CASSLTGQGKSGELFF. CDR3 coding DNA: TGTGCCAGCAGCTTAACGGGACAGGGAAAGTCTGGGGAGCTGTTTTTT.

The V and J genes are TRBV19 and TRBJ1-1; a weak D match, TRBD1 (5 bases). The CDR3 loop spans 13 amino acids. V was pared by 7 bases and J by 1 base, with 10 bases between. Germline assignment: CDR1 LNHDA and CDR2 SQIVND (reference sequence). CDR3 sequence: CASTNRGNTEAFF. DNA for the CDR3: TGTGCCAGTACCAATAGGGGGAACACTGAAGCTTTCTTT.

This sequence joins TRBV27 and TRBJ1-1; tentative D call: TRBD1 (5 bases). The CDR3 runs to 16 residues. Germline V gives CDR1 MNHEY, CDR2 SMNVEV (reference sequence). Trimming took 4 bases from V and 1 from J, leaving 16 bases between them. The CDR3 bases are TGTGCCAGCAGTTATGCTGGGGCCGGGGGGAACACTGAAGCTTTCTTT. Protein product: CASSYAGAGGNTEAFF.

This chain connects TRBV30 to TRBJ1-3, with D possibly TRBD1 on 6 matching bases. Per the germline V gene, CDR1 is GTSNPN and CDR2 is SVGIG (reference sequence). V shed 1 base and J shed 0 bases, with 13 bases lying between them. This CDR3 comprises 16 residues. This CDR3 reads CAWSGLRGSSGNTIYF. The CDR3 DNA reads TGTGCCTGGAGTGGACTGAGGGGGAGCTCTGGAAACACCATATATTTT.

The genes are TRBV7-3 and TRBJ2-2; D remains unclear. In germline, CDR1 is SGHTA, CDR2 FQGTGA. The CDR3 runs to 15 residues. V lost 6 bases to trimming and J lost 0 bases, with 11 bases between them. The CDR3 region has the DNA TGTGCCAGCAGTCCTATGGCGGCGAACACCGGGGAGCTGTTTTTT. Translated: CASSPMAANTGELFF. The entire variable domain, with the rest obtained from reference TRBV7-3 and TRBJ2-2, is as follows: GAGVSQTPSNKVTEKGKYVELRCDPISGHTALYWYRQSLGQGPEFLIYFQGTGAADDSGLPNDRFFAVRPEGSVSTLKIQRTERGDSAVYLCASSPMAANTGELFFGEGSRLTVL.

The rearrangement links TRBV5-8 to TRBJ1-4; possible D gene TRBD1, 5 bases. CDR3 length: 16 amino acids. Germline values: CDR1 SGHTS, CDR2 YDEGEE. Trimming shortened V by 0 bases and J by 0 bases, and 9 bases separated the two germline ends. The CDR3 here is CASSLVWGATNEKLFF. The CDR3 region has the DNA TGTGCCAGCAGCTTGGTATGGGGGGCAACTAATGAAAAACTGTTTTTT.

The V and J genes are TRBV29-1 and TRBJ1-2, with D hard to call. V was shortened by 4 bases and J by 2 bases, with 8 bases between the two germline ends. Looked up from germline, CDR1 is SQVTM and CDR2 is ANQGSEA. CDR3 length: 12 residues. For the CDR3, the DNA is TGCAGCGTTGCAGGTGTGAACTATGGCTACACCTTC. Residues: CSVAGVNYGYTF.

V is TRBV30 and J is TRBJ1-2, with unresolved D. The CDR3 runs 14 residues. Germline values: CDR1 GTSNPN, CDR2 SVGIG (reference sequence). V lost 2 bases, J lost 8 bases, and 18 bases lay in between. The CDR3 DNA sequence: TGTGCCTGGAGTCGCTCGGCAGGCTCTAAGGGCTACACCTTC. Protein: CAWSRSAGSKGYTF.

This chain connects TRBV7-2 to TRBJ2-6; D is ambiguous. The V gene's germline CDR1 is SGHTA and CDR2 FQGNSA. This CDR3 is 13 amino acids long. V was cut by 3 bases and J by 3 bases, with 3 bases left in between. The CDR3 nucleotides are TGTGCCAGCAGCTTCGGTGGGGCCAACGTCCTGACTTTC. Encoded protein: CASSFGGANVLTF.

The CDR3 DNA follows: TGTGCCAGCAGCCCCTTTAGCGGGAGAGTAATGGATGAGCAGTTCTTC. This encodes CASSPFSGRVMDEQFF. This chain uses TRBV7-2 with TRBJ2-1; 9 nucleotides line up with TRBD2. CDR1 SGHTA and CDR2 FQGNSA come from the germline V gene. With V trimmed by 5 bases and J by 8 bases, 13 bases remained unmatched. The CDR3 has 16 amino acids. The whole variable domain, remainder taken from reference TRBV7-2 and TRBJ2-1, is GAGVSQSPSNKVTEKGKDVELRCDPISGHTALYWYRQSLGQGLEFLIYFQGNSAPDKSGLPSDRFSAERTGGSVSTLTIQRTQQEDSAVYLCASSPFSGRVMDEQFFGPGTRLTVL.

The CDR3 bases are TGTGCCGCGTCGCGGGAGCACACCGGGGAGCTGTTTTTT. It codes for CAASREHTGELFF. This chain connects TRBV6-5 to TRBJ2-2; 7 bases agree with TRBD2. Germline values: CDR1 MNHEY, CDR2 SVGAGI. The J segment lost 3 bases and the V segment lost 11 bases, leaving 6 bases of the junction unmatched. CDR3 size: 13 residues.

This clone has a handful of counts. The chain is built from TRBV7-9 and TRBJ2-2, with D maybe TRBD2 (5 bases). V lost 1 base to trimming and J lost 5 bases, with 8 bases between them. Germline loops: CDR1 SEHNR, CDR2 FQNEAQ (reference sequence). The CDR3 is 14 residues long. The CDR3 nucleotides read TGTGCCAGCAGCTTAGGGCTAGCAACCGGGGAGCTGTTTTTT. Translated, it gives CASSLGLATGELFF.

V is TRBV6-2 or TRBV6-3 and J is TRBJ2-2; no reliable D call. The V gene's germline CDR1 is MNHEY and CDR2 SVGEGT. Trimming cost V 4 bases and J 3 bases, with 6 bases left between them. This CDR3 has 13 residues. The CDR3 protein is CASSSVDTGELFF. The CDR3 DNA follows: TGTGCCAGCAGTTCGGTAGACACCGGGGAGCTGTTTTTT.

The CDR3 DNA sequence: TGTGCCAGCAGTGACGGGGCCGCCGGGGGGCCCCAGCATTTT. Amino acids: CASSDGAAGGPQHF. This chain uses TRBV6-1 with TRBJ1-5; D is possibly TRBD1 (5 bases). The CDR3 covers 14 residues. Germline V lookup: CDR1 MNHNS, CDR2 SASEGT. V was trimmed by 3 bases and J by 9 bases, leaving 15 bases between them.

CDR3 bases: TGTGCCAGCAGCTCGAGCAGGGGAAACACAGACTACGAGCAGTACTTC. Its protein product is CASSSSRGNTDYEQYF. The chain links TRBV11-1 to TRBJ2-7; D perhaps matches TRBD1 (6 bases). This CDR3 is 16 amino acids long. Trimming stripped 4 bases from V and 3 bases from J, with 19 bases between. Germline V CDR1 and CDR2: SGHAT, FQDESV (reference sequence).

The rearrangement links TRBV12-3 or TRBV12-4 to TRBJ1-1; D not resolved. The V gene lost 3 bases and the J gene lost 3 bases, with 8 bases spanning the gap. This CDR3 contains 13 residues. Written as DNA, the CDR3 is TGTGCCAGCAGTTTTCAGGAAGACACTGAAGCTTTCTTT. It yields the protein CASSFQEDTEAFF.

This chain connects TRBV5-8 to TRBJ1-1, with D possibly being TRBD1 (5 bases). This CDR3 region has 16 residues. V dropped 4 bases and J dropped 3 bases, with 19 bases sitting between them. Germline-derived CDR1 and CDR2 are SGHTS and YDEGEE. CDR3 sequence reads: CASSPRTGVVYTEAFF. The CDR3 DNA follows: TGTGCCAGCAGCCCAAGAACGGGGGTGGTGTACACTGAAGCTTTCTTT.

The chain links TRBV11-3 to TRBJ2-3, with D perhaps TRBD1 (6 bases). Trimming took off 4 bases at V and 2 bases at J, with 10 bases between the two ends. The CDR3 has 14 amino acids. Germline values: CDR1 SGHNT, CDR2 YENEEA. The CDR3 nucleotides are TGTGCCAGCAGCTCGGACAGACCCACAGATACGCAGTATTTT. Its protein is CASSSDRPTDTQYF.

The chain links TRBV7-9 to TRBJ2-3; 7 nucleotides line up with TRBD2. The V gene's germline CDR1 is SEHNR and CDR2 FQNEAQ (reference sequence). After removal of 5 bases from V and 4 bases from J, the junction contained 9 bases not matched to a gene. CDR3 length: 15 amino acids. CDR3 amino acids: CASSPHGGEADTQYF. CDR3 in DNA: TGTGCCAGCAGCCCCCATGGGGGGGAGGCAGATACGCAGTATTTT. The variable domain in full, completed from reference TRBV7-9 and TRBJ2-3, reads DTGVSQNPRHKITKRGQNVTFRCDPISEHNRLYWYRQTLGQGPEFLTYFQNEAQLEKSRLLSDRFSAERPKGSFSTLEIQRTEQGDSAMYLCASSPHGGEADTQYFGPGTRLTVL.

This clone was picked up one time. J is TRBJ2-1 and V is TRBV27; TRBD2 matches 10 bases. Per germline, CDR1 MNHEY and CDR2 SMNVEV (reference sequence). The CDR3 has 15 residues. V lost 6 bases to trimming and J lost 8 bases; unmatched junction nucleotides: 10. The CDR3 reads CASRLTWTSGDEQFF. As DNA, the CDR3 is TGTGCCAGCAGATTAACCTGGACTAGCGGAGATGAGCAGTTCTTC.

V usage is TRBV7-8 and J usage is TRBJ2-7, with 10 nucleotides matching TRBD1. The CDR3 runs 14 residues. CDR1 and CDR2 from the germline V gene are SGHVS and FQNEAQ. The V and J ends lost 1 base and 3 bases, in that order; junction bases with no gene match: 0. DNA for the CDR3: TGTGCCAGCAGCTTAGGGGACAGGGGCTACGAGCAGTACTTC. Protein product: CASSLGDRGYEQYF.

A few counts support this clone. V and J are TRBV5-1 and TRBJ2-2; weak D call: TRBD1 (6 bases). The CDR3 is made up of 14 amino acids. Germline CDR1 reads SGHRS; CDR2 reads YFSETQ. Trimming left V 3 bases short and J 6 bases short, with 12 bases between. The CDR3 DNA sequence: TGCGCCAGCAGCTCTGCAGGGGTGGCCGGGGAGCTGTTTTTT. Translating gives CASSSAGVAGELFF.

The chain recombines TRBV24-1 with TRBJ1-5; 7 positions match TRBD1. V gave up 4 bases and J gave up 2 bases; unmatched junction bases: 22. In germline, CDR1 is KGHDR, CDR2 SFDVKD. The CDR3 spans 21 residues. CDR3 nucleotides: TGTGCCACCAGTGACCGCCAAGGGGCAGGGGGATGGAAAAGATGCAATCAGCCCCAGCATTTT. This translates into CATSDRQGAGGWKRCNQPQHF.

This clone was detected only once. The chain is built from TRBV18 and TRBJ1-6; D is perhaps TRBD1 (6 bases). Germline values: CDR1 KGHSH, CDR2 LQKENI. This CDR3 is 15 amino acids long. V lost 3 bases to trimming and J lost 8 bases, with 14 bases between them. CDR3 amino acids: CASSPLVDRDSPLHF. The DNA for the CDR3 is TGTGCCAGCTCACCTTTGGTGGACAGAGATTCACCCCTCCACTTT.

V and J are TRBV7-9 and TRBJ2-1; 7 nucleotides align to TRBD1. Germline V gene sequence: CDR1 SEHNR, CDR2 FQNEAQ (reference sequence). The CDR3 contains 17 residues. The ends lost 5 bases at V and 4 bases at J; junction bases unmatched: 14. CDR3 residues: CASSPTTRDRHYNEQFF. CDR3 nucleotide sequence: TGTGCCAGCAGCCCCACGACCCGGGACAGACATTACAATGAGCAGTTCTTC.

The V call is TRBV6-2 or TRBV6-3, the J call TRBJ1-3, with 11 bases fitting TRBD1. Per the germline V gene, CDR1 is MNHEY and CDR2 is SVGEGT. CDR3 length: 16 residues. With V trimmed by 5 bases and J by 2 bases, 5 bases remained unmatched. In DNA, the CDR3 is TGTGCCAGCAGTACTCGGACAGGGGGCCCTGGAAACACCATATATTTT. The encoded protein is CASSTRTGGPGNTIYF.

This clone has a single count. This chain's CDR3 is CASSFDRDEQYF. Here the CDR3 DNA reads TGTGCCAGCAGCTTCGACCGGGACGAGCAGTACTTC. This chain connects TRBV5-6 to TRBJ2-7; no clear D. Between the trimmed V and J ends, which lost 2 bases and 5 bases, there was a span of 8 bases. CDR3 length: 12 amino acids. Germline V lookup: CDR1 SGHDT, CDR2 YYEEEE.